These 30 T cell receptor beta chains came from one sample sequenced in a study of T cells in Graves' hyperthyroidism and ophthalmopathy. Researchers took RNA transcripts and amplified the TCR beta CDR3 regions from them. RT-PCR in the first round (using the HTBI primer set) targeted the TCR CDR3. TCRdb used MiXCR to reprocess the multiplex PCR reads, holding one entry per CDR3 protein. This table holds hundreds of thousands of distinct CDR3 sequences, 15% to 20% found once. The sequenced material came from blood. Every receptor here comes from a woman aged 25 to 45 with Graves' hyperthyroidism.

The chain couples TRBV20-1 to TRBJ1-2; D not resolved. Deletions cut 0 bases from V and 2 bases from J, with 7 bases between. CDR3 length: 13 residues. Per germline, CDR1 DFQATT and CDR2 SNEGSKA (reference sequence). DNA of the CDR3: TGCAGTGCTAGAGATTATCGGAACTATGGCTACACCTTC. Protein product: CSARDYRNYGYTF.

This clonotype was seen more than once but under ten times. V usage is TRBV10-3 and J usage is TRBJ2-7; possible D gene TRBD2, 5 bases. The CDR3 totals 15 residues. Germline V CDR1 and CDR2: ENHRY, SYGVKD. The V end was cut by 4 bases, the J end by 0 bases, with 13 bases between. The CDR3 DNA reads as TGTGCCATCAGTGTGACGGTTAGCGTCTCCTACGAGCAGTACTTC. Translating it yields CAISVTVSVSYEQYF.

This clonotype was seen only a few times. V gene TRBV6-1 combines with J gene TRBJ2-5; D might be TRBD2 (5 bases). CDR3 length: 14 amino acids. CDR1 and CDR2 from the germline V gene are MNHNS and SASEGT. The germline V and J ends were trimmed by 6 bases and 2 bases, with 13 bases remaining between them. In nucleotides, the CDR3 is TGTGCCAGCAGAGGAGCGGTCCGACAAGAGACCCAGTACTTC. Translated, it gives CASRGAVRQETQYF.

The chain employs TRBV24-1 and TRBJ2-2, with D unresolved. The germline V gene encodes CDR1 KGHDR and CDR2 SFDVKD. This CDR3 contains 15 residues. V was clipped by 3 bases and J by 1 base, with 8 bases between them. CDR3 DNA sequence: TGTGCCACCAGTGATGTAACAGAGAACACCGGGGAGCTGTTTTTT. It yields the protein CATSDVTENTGELFF.

Ten or more counts support this clonotype. The genes are TRBV12-3 or TRBV12-4 and TRBJ1-4, with TRBD1 as a possible D gene (6 bases). The CDR3 length is 16 residues. V lost 4 bases to trimming and J lost 8 bases, with 20 bases between them. CDR3 in amino acids: CASSWGRGQGREKLFF. CDR3 sequence (DNA): TGTGCCAGCAGTTGGGGTCGGGGGCAGGGAAGAGAAAAACTGTTTTTT.

This clonotype appeared a few times. The rearrangement joins TRBV29-1 to TRBJ1-1; possibly TRBD1 for D (6 bases). The germline V gene has CDR1 SQVTM and CDR2 ANQGSEA. V gave up 1 base and J gave up 5 bases, with 14 bases separating them. This CDR3 has 14 residues. CDR3 protein: CSVEGAGRGTEAFF. Written as DNA, the CDR3 is TGCAGCGTTGAAGGCGCGGGGAGGGGGACTGAAGCTTTCTTT.

This clonotype was detected ten times or more. The chain has TRBV18 and TRBJ2-3; D perhaps matches TRBD2 (6 bases). Trimming pared 5 bases from V and 6 bases from J, leaving 18 bases between. This CDR3 is built from 15 residues. The germline gives CDR1 KGHSH, CDR2 LQKENI. CDR3 sequence reads: CASSRSVGGEDTQYF. CDR3 coding DNA: TGTGCCAGCTCAAGATCGGTCGGGGGTGAGGATACGCAGTATTTT.

The sample holds a few counts of this clonotype. This chain joins TRBV4-3 and TRBJ2-7; TRBD1 agrees at 7 bases. The V segment lost 0 bases and the J segment 2 bases; nucleotides outside the gene matches: 4. The CDR3 extends over 15 amino acids. Germline V gene lookup returns CDR1 LGHNA and CDR2 YSLEER. CDR3 residues: CASSQDTGTAYEQYF. DNA for the CDR3: TGCGCCAGCAGCCAAGATACCGGGACAGCCTACGAGCAGTACTTC.

The table lists this clonotype with many counts. The J gene is TRBJ2-7, the V gene TRBV6-1; 9 bases map to TRBD1. Germline V gene data show CDR1 as MNHNS and CDR2 as SASEGT. CDR3 size: 16 residues. The junction had 10 bases not matched to a gene; V was cut back by 5 bases and J by 2 bases. The CDR3 spells CASSYASRDRAYEQYF. Written as DNA, the CDR3 is TGTGCCAGCAGTTACGCAAGCCGGGACAGGGCCTACGAGCAGTACTTC.

This clonotype was seen many times. The J gene is TRBJ2-7, the V gene TRBV20-1; 10 bases are shared with TRBD2. V gave up 6 bases and J gave up 1 base; unmatched junction bases: 12. The CDR3 extends over 16 amino acids. Germline lookup yields CDR1 DFQATT and CDR2 SNEGSKA (reference sequence). The CDR3 nucleotides are TGCAGTGCCAGCCCCGTGACTAGCGGGCCTTCCTACGAGCAGTACTTC. The encoded protein is CSASPVTSGPSYEQYF.

The chain joins TRBV5-1 to TRBJ2-7; D tentatively reads TRBD1 or TRBD2 (5 bases each). CDR1 SGHRS and CDR2 YFSETQ come from the germline V gene. Deletions cut 3 bases from V and 4 bases from J, with 11 bases between. This CDR3 is 13 amino acids long. Here the CDR3 reads CASSWDAQYEQYF. The CDR3, as DNA: TGCGCCAGCAGCTGGGACGCCCAATACGAGCAGTACTTC.

This clonotype has at least ten counts. The rearrangement joins TRBV7-9 to TRBJ2-7; 11 bases align to TRBD2. Looked up from germline, CDR1 is SEHNR and CDR2 is FQNEAQ (reference sequence). V lost 6 bases, J lost 3 bases, and 7 bases stayed unmatched. This CDR3 has 15 amino acids. CDR3 nucleotides: TGTGCCAGCAGTCCGGGACTAGCGGATAACTACGAGCAGTACTTC. Its protein is CASSPGLADNYEQYF.

This clonotype came up many times. The chain combines TRBV6-1 with TRBJ1-2, with a possible D match to TRBD1 (6 bases). In germline, CDR1 is MNHNS, CDR2 SASEGT. Trimming removed 0 bases from V and 9 bases from J, with 11 bases in between. The CDR3 extends over 13 amino acids. The CDR3 loop is CASSEAGGRRYTF. The CDR3 DNA sequence: TGTGCCAGCAGTGAAGCGGGGGGGCGTCGCTACACCTTC.

The gene calls are TRBV30 and TRBJ2-3, with TRBD1 as a possible D gene (5 bases). The CDR3 covers 14 residues. V was shortened by 0 bases and J by 2 bases, with 9 bases between the two germline ends. CDR1 and CDR2 from the germline V gene are GTSNPN and SVGIG (reference sequence). CDR3 DNA sequence: TGTGCCTGGAGTGTACAGGCAGCCACAGATACGCAGTATTTT. Translating gives CAWSVQAATDTQYF.

This clonotype was picked up a small number of times. One junction end disagrees with the germline gene, perhaps due to a read error. The chain is built from TRBV30 and TRBJ2-1, with 8 bases identical to TRBD2. Germline CDR1 is GTSNPN and CDR2 is SVGIG (reference sequence). This CDR3 is 13 amino acids long. The CDR3 DNA reads TGTGCCCGGAGCGGGAGCGACTACAATGAGCAGTTCTTC. Residues: CARSGSDYNEQFF.

The chain links TRBV24-1 to TRBJ1-1; D is ambiguous. The CDR3 contains 12 residues. The V gene lost 3 bases and the J gene lost 2 bases, with 3 bases spanning the gap. Per the germline V gene, CDR1 is KGHDR and CDR2 is SFDVKD. DNA of the CDR3: TGTGCCACCAGTGATCGAAACACTGAAGCTTTCTTT. Translating gives CATSDRNTEAFF.

This clonotype has a handful of counts. J is TRBJ2-1 and V is TRBV3-1; TRBD2 might be the D (6 bases). The CDR3 totals 15 residues. The V gene's germline CDR1 is LGHDT and CDR2 YNNKEL (reference sequence). Deletions cut 8 bases from V and 7 bases from J, with 21 bases between. The CDR3 spells CASGSAGSPPNEQFF. The CDR3 bases are TGTGCCAGCGGTTCCGCGGGGAGCCCCCCTAATGAGCAGTTCTTC.

Many counts were recorded for this clonotype. The chain uses TRBV7-2 and TRBJ2-1; TRBD2 aligns across 9 bases. Trimming removed 8 bases from V and 8 bases from J; junction bases left unmatched: 13. This CDR3 is built from 15 residues. CDR1 and CDR2 from the germline V gene are SGHTA and FQGNSA. The CDR3 spells CASGHSGSIIDEQFF. DNA of the CDR3: TGTGCCAGCGGCCATAGCGGGAGTATTATCGATGAGCAGTTCTTC.

Comment on this clonotype: A clone one base away is much larger, so this may be a read error. CDR3 in amino acids: CASRHPTARNTEAFF. DNA for the CDR3: TGTGCCAGCAGGCACCCGACAGCAAGGAACACTGAAGCTTTCTTT. This chain uses TRBV3-1 with TRBJ1-1; a possible D gene is TRBD1 (5 bases). This CDR3 has 15 residues. The V and J ends lost 6 bases and 1 base respectively, with 15 bases between them. Germline V CDR1 and CDR2: LGHDT, YNNKEL (reference sequence).

V is TRBV5-5 and J is TRBJ2-6; D gene ambiguous. The CDR3 has 16 amino acids. V shed 1 base and J shed 2 bases, with 10 bases lying between them. Per the germline V gene, CDR1 is SGHKS and CDR2 is YYEKEE (reference sequence). The CDR3, as DNA: TGTGCCAGCAGCTTGCAAACCCGAGCTGGGGCCAACGTCCTGACTTTC. Protein sequence: CASSLQTRAGANVLTF.

The sample holds a few counts of this clonotype. The V call is TRBV9, the J call TRBJ1-1; 9 nucleotides agree with TRBD1. The CDR3 runs 15 residues. The ends lost 4 bases at V and 6 bases at J; junction bases unmatched: 10. CDR1 and CDR2 (germline): SGDLS, YYNGEE. The DNA for the CDR3 is TGTGCCAGCAGCCCTGGGACAGGGCCGGAGTCTGAAGCTTTCTTT. This sequence encodes CASSPGTGPESEAFF.

This clonotype has a count of ten or more. This rearrangement joins TRBV5-1 to TRBJ1-1; perhaps TRBD1 as D (6 bases). The CDR3 is made up of 22 amino acids. The germline V gene encodes CDR1 SGHRS and CDR2 YFSETQ. Between the trimmed V and J ends, which lost 0 bases and 2 bases, there was a span of 32 bases. The CDR3 protein is CASSLGSPSIPPGQIRNTEAFF. The CDR3 bases are TGCGCCAGCAGCTTGGGAAGCCCTTCGATCCCTCCGGGACAAATAAGAAACACTGAAGCTTTCTTT.

The table lists this clonotype with a few counts. The chain recombines TRBV19 with TRBJ1-2, with D tentatively TRBD1 (5 bases). V was clipped by 3 bases and J by 4 bases, with 9 bases between them. CDR1 is LNHDA, CDR2 SQIVND, per germline (reference sequence). The length of the CDR3 is 13 residues. The CDR3 DNA sequence: TGTGCCAGTAGTATCCCAGGGATCTATGGCTACACCTTC. This sequence encodes CASSIPGIYGYTF.

The table lists this clonotype with many counts. This sequence joins TRBV7-2 and TRBJ2-5, with 8 positions matching TRBD2. V lost 4 bases and J lost 4; bases outside the gene matches: 8. Per germline, CDR1 SGHTA and CDR2 FQGNSA. This CDR3 spans 15 amino acids. Here the CDR3 reads CASSSQRERRETQYF. CDR3 sequence (DNA): TGTGCCAGCAGCTCACAGCGGGAGCGGAGAGAGACCCAGTACTTC.

A few counts support this clonotype. The chain combines TRBV29-1 with TRBJ2-4; 8 bases map to TRBD2. V lost 2 bases, J lost 4 bases, and 7 bases stayed unmatched. The CDR3 is 15 amino acids. Germline values: CDR1 SQVTM, CDR2 ANQGSEA. In DNA, the CDR3 is TGCAGCGTTGAATACGGCGCGGGGGGAAAAAACATTCAGTACTTC. This gives the protein CSVEYGAGGKNIQYF. The whole variable domain, filled in from reference TRBV29-1 and TRBJ2-4, reads SAVISQKPSRDICQRGTSLTIQCQVDSQVTMMFWYRQQPGQSLTLIATANQGSEATYESGFVIDKFPISRPNLTFSTLTVSNMSPEDSSIYLCSVEYGAGGKNIQYFGAGTRLSVL.

There are a few counts of this clonotype. This chain joins TRBV12-3 or TRBV12-4 and TRBJ1-5; D is perhaps TRBD1 (5 bases). The CDR3 spans 14 residues. V lost 3 bases and J lost 5, with 11 bases in between. The CDR3: CASSFLGDDQPQHF. As DNA, the CDR3 is TGTGCCAGCAGTTTTTTAGGGGACGATCAGCCCCAGCATTTT.

About this clonotype: This may be a read error, as it is one base from a much larger clone. V usage is TRBV18 and J usage is TRBJ1-4, with D maybe TRBD1 (5 bases). Germline V gene data show CDR1 as KGHSH and CDR2 as LQKENI. The CDR3 runs 13 residues. CDR3 sequence reads: CASLPGPNEKLFF. CDR3 DNA: TGTGCCAGCTTACCAGGGCCAAATGAAAAACTGTTTTTT.

This clonotype was detected a few times. J is TRBJ2-3 and V is TRBV5-1; D assignment may be TRBD1 or TRBD2 (7 bases each). Germline CDR1 and CDR2: SGHRS and YFSETQ. The ends were cut back, 2 bases at V and 6 bases at J, with 13 bases in the middle. The CDR3 extends over 14 amino acids. The CDR3 protein is CASSFQGGTDTQYF. CDR3 coding DNA: TGCGCCAGCAGCTTCCAGGGGGGGACGGATACGCAGTATTTT.

J is TRBJ2-3 and V is TRBV20-1, with no clear D. Germline values: CDR1 DFQATT, CDR2 SNEGSKA (reference sequence). V dropped 6 bases and J dropped 3 bases, with 19 bases sitting between them. There are 15 residues in the CDR3. The CDR3 DNA is TGCAGTGCGGCCCACTTTTTGAGCGAGACAGATACGCAGTATTTT. Translated, it gives CSAAHFLSETDTQYF.

This clonotype has only a few counts. Being one base from a much bigger clone, this may be a read error. J is TRBJ2-1 and V is TRBV20-1; possible D gene TRBD1, 6 bases. The CDR3 has 13 residues. The germline V gene encodes CDR1 DFQATT and CDR2 SNEGSKA (reference sequence). The CDR3 DNA reads as TGCAGTGCTAGGAAAAGGGGGAGCGGTGAGCGGTTCTTC. As protein: CSARKRGSGERFF.